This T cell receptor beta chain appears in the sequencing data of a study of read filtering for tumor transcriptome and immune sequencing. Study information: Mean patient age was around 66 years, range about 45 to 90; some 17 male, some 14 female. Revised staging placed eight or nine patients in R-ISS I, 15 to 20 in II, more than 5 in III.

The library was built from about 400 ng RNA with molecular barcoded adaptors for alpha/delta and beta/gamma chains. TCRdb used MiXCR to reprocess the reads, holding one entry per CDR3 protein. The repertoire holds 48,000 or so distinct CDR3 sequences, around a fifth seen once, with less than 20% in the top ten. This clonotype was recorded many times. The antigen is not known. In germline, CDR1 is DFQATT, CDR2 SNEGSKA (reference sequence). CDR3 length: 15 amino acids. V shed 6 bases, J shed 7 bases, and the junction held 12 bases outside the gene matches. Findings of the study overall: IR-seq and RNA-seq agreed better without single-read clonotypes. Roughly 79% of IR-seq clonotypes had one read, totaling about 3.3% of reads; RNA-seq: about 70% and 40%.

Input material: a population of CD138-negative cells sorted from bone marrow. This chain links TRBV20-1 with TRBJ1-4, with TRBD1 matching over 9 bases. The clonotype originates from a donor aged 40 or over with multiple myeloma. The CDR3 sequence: CSAYTGGAPAEKLFF. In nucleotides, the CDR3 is TGCAGTGCATATACAGGGGGCGCTCCGGCTGAAAAACTGTTTTTT.